This T cell receptor (beta chain) comes out of a study of TIL therapy for anti-PD-1-resistant metastatic lung cancer (dated by TCRdb to the early 2020s). Describing the broader study: Tumors were harvested before any PD-1/PD-L1 blockade; patients then received nivolumab, and those progressing received lymphodepletion, expanded TIL infusion and IL-2. Enrolled patients had a median age of around 51 years (range roughly 38-75) and a median tumor PD-L1 proportion score of about 5.9%. Most of the cohort had lung adenocarcinoma, including four EGFR-mutant tumors and two ALK-rearranged tumors, and half of the patients were either current or former smokers. A median non-synonymous tumor mutation burden of approximately 1.4 mutations per megabase was determined across the cohort by whole-exome sequencing. Clonotypes were tracked across tumor, expanded TIL product and serial blood samples by T cell receptor beta sequencing of tumor and peripheral blood. Paper-wide results and their limitations: The baseline peripheral repertoire was partially replaced by infused TIL clonotypes, which then decayed over months, and no apparent association between persistence and response was found. The cohort was highly selected, including more treatment-naive, never-smoker and oncogene-addicted patients than is typical, which limits generalizability. The study protocol defined all tumor marker inferences as exploratory.

Worth noting for this clone: What this receptor recognizes is not known. Base qualities are not recorded, but no much larger clone differs from it by a single base.

The germline V gene sets CDR1 to SGHDT and CDR2 to YYEEEE. Counted from cysteine to phenylalanine, this CDR3 has 14 amino acids. The DNA shown is the 42-base CDR3, in frame from base 1. V drops 5 bases and J drops 3 bases, leaving 14 bases in between. The immunoSEQ v3 hsTCRB kit was used to amplify TCR beta CDR3 regions from genomic DNA through bias-controlled multiplex PCR. The TCR libraries were sequenced on an Illumina NextSeq 500 to approximately 2.1 million read pairs for survey level or 5-6 million read pairs for deep level. The authors' analysis ran thus. V, D and J genes were assigned, non-productive sequences were removed, and clonality was reported by immunoSEQ Analyzer software. Repertoires of infused TIL and blood were compared using productive Simpson clonality and the Morisita overlap index of productive TRB rearrangements. For each clone in blood, the absolute clonotype count was estimated by multiplying the lymphocyte count by the CD3+ fraction and by the clone's productive frequency. TCRdb holds this immuneACCESS table with in-frame rearrangements only. Some clones are missing; in checked studies, unresolved V genes explain under half, and the rest has no known cause. D and trimming were read from the DNA, whereas the V and J calls and clone size are those reported in that table. This sample holds approximately 22,000 clones; just over 70% were observed only once. The ten most abundant clones make up approximately 2% of the sample.

This specimen's time point label, interpreted: pre-treatment sample, taken before nivolumab and TIL therapy. Adults with stage 4 NSCLC were enrolled in a dual-center phase I trial from 2017 to early 2020. The samples were drawn from an open-label, single-arm phase I trial testing tumor-infiltrating lymphocyte therapy combined with nivolumab in advanced non-small cell lung cancer. Mononuclear cells from blood collected in EDTA tubes were isolated on a Ficoll gradient and snap-frozen as pellets, and DNA was then extracted using a Qiagen mini-prep kit. The TCR comes from a person aged 25-85 years with non-small cell lung cancer. The chain employs TRBV5-6 and TRBJ1-2; a weak D assignment points to TRBD1 (6 bases agree). This material consisted of blood, taken at baseline. CDR3 region: CASSTGNRDYGYTF. Read as DNA, the sequence is TGTGCCAGCAGTACAGGGAATCGAGACTATGGCTACACCTTC.